In this sample, the clone carrying this TCR beta chain turned up a few times. As yet, its antigen is unknown. Study observations and caveats: Tumor Treg TCRs overlapped most with tumor naive CD4+ cells. The larger cohort examined one V-J beta rearrangement, not whole repertoires.

Tregs were sorted as CD4+CD25+CD127-/low cells. Semi-nested PCR with Nested Universal Primer A followed constant-region reverse priming of full-length variable regions. One entry per CDR3 protein results from TCRdb running MiXCR on the 5' RACE reads. The sample comprises fewer than 75,000 distinct CDR3 sequences, more than 25% of which are singletons, and under 2.5% rests with the top ten. The germline V gene encodes CDR1 MNHEY and CDR2 SMNVEV (reference sequence). Unmatched junction bases numbered 8, after V lost 6 bases and J lost 6 bases. This CDR3 has 14 residues. This clonotype originated in a female donor with breast cancer. The chain joins TRBV27 to TRBJ2-7; TRBD2 matches 10 bases. Sequencing was carried out using tumor-infiltrating Tregs sorted from the breast tumor. The CDR3 DNA reads TGTGCCAGCAGCACGACTAGCGGGTTCTTCGAGCAGTACTTC. Translation: CASSTTSGFFEQYF.